This record covers a single T cell receptor (beta chain). Germline lookup yields CDR1 SGDLS and CDR2 YYNGEE. The CDR3 sequence is 15 residues long. The V and J ends lost 0 bases and 8 bases respectively, with 15 bases between them. The entry originates in a study of blood T cell repertoires in COVID-19. The repertoire was sequenced with immunoSEQ multiplex PCR; TCRdb's copy has only in-frame clones and lacks some. The sample holds 150,000 to 200,000 clones, 89% seen once. The sequence came from a woman under 30 who had recovered from COVID-19. The V call is TRBV9, the J call TRBJ2-1; possibly TRBD2 for D (5 bases). The material sequenced was PBMCs or T cells enriched from blood (not recorded which). The CDR3 sequence is CASSVVFEGVDEQFF. The DNA for the CDR3 is TGTGCCAGCAGCGTAGTATTCGAGGGAGTAGATGAGCAGTTCTTC.